The rows below give T cell receptor beta chains drawn from one sample of a study of blood T cell repertoires in COVID-19. Here immunoSEQ multiplex PCR was the method, and the copy in TCRdb shows in-frame clones only, minus some. The table lists around 180,000 clones, approximately 83% of them singletons. The sequenced sample was peripheral blood. These receptors originate from a man in his 60s with acute or convalescent COVID-19. Both conserved end residues are part of each CDR3. Each record gives: V gene, J gene, D gene, clone size, CDR3 protein, CDR3 DNA. The D gene is left open where the match is weak. For some rows the clone size is stated as once, few or many, or as a class when expanded; others skip it.

V gene: TRBV6-5; J gene: TRBJ1-2; D gene: .; clone size: .; CDR3 protein: CAAQREGGGYGYTF; CDR3 DNA: TGTGCGGCCCAGAGGGAGGGAGGTGGCTATGGCTACACCTTC
V gene: TRBV10-3; J gene: TRBJ2-3; D gene: TRBD2; clone size: .; CDR3 protein: CATGTSGTSTDTQYF; CDR3 DNA: TGTGCCACCGGGACTAGCGGGACGAGCACAGATACGCAGTATTTT
V gene: TRBV4-3; J gene: TRBJ2-7; D gene: TRBD2; clone size: .; CDR3 protein: CASSPGGRAYEQYF; CDR3 DNA: TGCGCCAGCAGCCCTGGCGGGAGGGCCTACGAGCAGTACTTC
V gene: TRBV28; J gene: TRBJ2-3; D gene: .; clone size: .; CDR3 protein: CASSSPPADTQYF; CDR3 DNA: TGTGCCAGCAGTTCCCCACCAGCGGATACGCAGTATTTT
V gene: TRBV5-1; J gene: TRBJ2-1; D gene: TRBD2; clone size: .; CDR3 protein: CASSLERGGSNNEQFF; CDR3 DNA: TGCGCCAGCAGCTTGGAACGGGGCGGGAGTAACAATGAGCAGTTCTTC
V gene: TRBV2; J gene: TRBJ2-3; D gene: TRBD2; clone size: .; CDR3 protein: CASEREWSDTQYF; CDR3 DNA: TGTGCCAGCGAGCGGGAGTGGAGCGATACGCAGTATTTT
V gene: TRBV5-1; J gene: TRBJ2-1; D gene: .; clone size: .; CDR3 protein: CASSFRGTDLPGEQFF; CDR3 DNA: TGCGCCAGCAGCTTCAGGGGCACAGATCTCCCGGGGGAGCAGTTCTTC
V gene: TRBV19; J gene: TRBJ1-5; D gene: .; clone size: .; CDR3 protein: CASTHEGVGLQPQHF; CDR3 DNA: TGTGCCAGTACACACGAGGGGGTGGGGTTGCAGCCCCAGCATTTT
V gene: TRBV13; J gene: TRBJ2-5; D gene: TRBD2; clone size: .; CDR3 protein: CASTPLSSGQETQYF; CDR3 DNA: TGTGCCAGCACCCCCCTTTCTAGCGGACAAGAGACCCAGTACTTC
V gene: TRBV5-1; J gene: TRBJ2-6; D gene: TRBD1; clone size: few; CDR3 protein: CASRTGAGANVLTF; CDR3 DNA: TGCGCCAGTAGAACAGGGGCTGGGGCCAACGTCCTGACTTTC
V gene: TRBV7-9; J gene: TRBJ2-3; D gene: TRBD1; clone size: .; CDR3 protein: CASSHPGQGADTQYF; CDR3 DNA: TGTGCCAGCAGCCATCCGGGACAGGGGGCAGATACGCAGTATTTT
V gene: TRBV3-1/TRBV3-2; J gene: TRBJ1-2; D gene: TRBD1; clone size: .; CDR3 protein: CASSQETDRESYGYTF; CDR3 DNA: TGTGCCAGCAGCCAAGAAACGGACAGGGAGAGCTATGGCTACACCTTC
V gene: TRBV9; J gene: TRBJ1-6; D gene: .; clone size: .; CDR3 protein: CASSVDPGNSPLHF; CDR3 DNA: TGTGCCAGCAGCGTAGATCCCGGTAATTCACCCCTCCACTTT
V gene: TRBV19; J gene: TRBJ1-2; D gene: .; clone size: .; CDR3 protein: CASSRSGRDGYGYTF; CDR3 DNA: TGTGCCAGTAGTAGATCGGGGAGGGACGGCTATGGCTACACCTTC
V gene: TRBV10-3; J gene: TRBJ2-1; D gene: TRBD2; clone size: .; CDR3 protein: CAISNKAGTSGYNEQFF; CDR3 DNA: TGTGCCATCAGTAACAAAGCCGGGACTAGCGGTTACAATGAGCAGTTCTTC
V gene: TRBV21-1; J gene: TRBJ2-1; D gene: .; clone size: .; CDR3 protein: CASSKISCRTSVPEQFF; CDR3 DNA: TGTGCCAGCAGCAAAATCTCCTGTAGGACTAGCGTTCCTGAGCAGTTCTTC
V gene: TRBV13; J gene: TRBJ1-4; D gene: .; clone size: .; CDR3 protein: CASSNSPIGPRGQANEKLFF; CDR3 DNA: TGTGCCAGCAGTAACAGCCCCATCGGGCCCAGGGGCCAAGCTAATGAAAAACTGTTTTTT
V gene: TRBV18; J gene: TRBJ1-4; D gene: TRBD1; clone size: .; CDR3 protein: CASSRDSNEKLFF; CDR3 DNA: TGTGCCAGCTCACGGGACAGTAATGAAAAACTGTTTTTT
V gene: TRBV9; J gene: TRBJ2-7; D gene: .; clone size: .; CDR3 protein: CASSARGSSYEQYF; CDR3 DNA: TGTGCCAGCAGCGCCCGCGGGTCCTCCTACGAGCAGTACTTC
V gene: TRBV5-4; J gene: TRBJ1-2; D gene: .; clone size: .; CDR3 protein: CASSRQDSNYGYTF; CDR3 DNA: TGTGCCAGCAGCCGGCAGGACAGTAACTATGGCTACACCTTC
V gene: TRBV27; J gene: TRBJ2-3; D gene: TRBD1; clone size: .; CDR3 protein: CASSWTGGEDTQYF; CDR3 DNA: TGTGCCAGCAGTTGGACAGGGGGCGAAGATACGCAGTATTTT
V gene: TRBV4-2; J gene: TRBJ1-3; D gene: TRBD1; clone size: few; CDR3 protein: CASSPQGVENTIYF; CDR3 DNA: TGTGCCAGCAGCCCACAGGGGGTGGAAAACACCATATATTTT
V gene: TRBV28; J gene: TRBJ2-2; D gene: TRBD2; clone size: few; CDR3 protein: CASSFLRLAGNTGELFF; CDR3 DNA: TGTGCCAGCAGTTTTCTGCGACTAGCGGGGAACACCGGGGAGCTGTTTTTT
V gene: TRBV5-1; J gene: TRBJ2-5; D gene: .; clone size: .; CDR3 protein: CASSLGFPAGETQYF; CDR3 DNA: TGCGCCAGCAGCTTGGGCTTCCCCGCCGGAGAGACCCAGTACTTC
V gene: TRBV2; J gene: TRBJ2-7; D gene: TRBD2; clone size: .; CDR3 protein: CASSEQREGYEQYF; CDR3 DNA: TGTGCCAGCAGTGAGCAGCGGGAGGGCTACGAGCAGTACTTC
V gene: TRBV7-6; J gene: TRBJ2-1; D gene: TRBD1; clone size: .; CDR3 protein: CASSQGSQGSREQFF; CDR3 DNA: TGTGCCAGCAGCCAAGGGTCACAGGGGAGCCGTGAGCAGTTCTTC
V gene: TRBV6-2/TRBV6-3; J gene: TRBJ2-3; D gene: TRBD1; clone size: .; CDR3 protein: CASSSPGQLPGTQYF; CDR3 DNA: TGTGCCAGCAGCTCACCGGGACAGCTTCCAGGGACGCAGTATTTT
V gene: TRBV12-3/TRBV12-4; J gene: TRBJ1-2; D gene: .; clone size: .; CDR3 protein: CASSWGGGRGYTF; CDR3 DNA: TGTGCCAGCAGTTGGGGAGGGGGGAGAGGCTACACCTTC
V gene: TRBV10-3; J gene: TRBJ2-5; D gene: TRBD2; clone size: once; CDR3 protein: CASGLAGGKETQYF; CDR3 DNA: TGTGCCTCGGGACTAGCGGGAGGGAAGGAGACCCAGTACTTC
V gene: TRBV19; J gene: TRBJ2-5; D gene: TRBD2; clone size: .; CDR3 protein: CASSIGRLARAETQYF; CDR3 DNA: TGTGCCAGTAGTATAGGGCGACTAGCGAGGGCGGAGACCCAGTACTTC
V gene: TRBV28; J gene: TRBJ1-1; D gene: .; clone size: .; CDR3 protein: CASSLPRPTKLGDTEAFF; CDR3 DNA: TGTGCCAGCAGTTTACCCAGACCAACTAAATTAGGTGACACTGAAGCTTTCTTT
V gene: TRBV20-1; J gene: TRBJ2-1; D gene: .; clone size: .; CDR3 protein: CRATSSDEQFF; CDR3 DNA: TGCAGGGCCACTAGTAGCGATGAGCAGTTCTTC
V gene: TRBV25-1; J gene: TRBJ2-7; D gene: .; clone size: few; CDR3 protein: CASRDRLYEQYF; CDR3 DNA: TGTGCCAGCCGAGACAGGCTCTACGAGCAGTACTTC
V gene: TRBV20-1; J gene: TRBJ1-3; D gene: .; clone size: .; CDR3 protein: CSAPRINTIYF; CDR3 DNA: TGCAGTGCTCCTCGTATAAACACCATATATTTT
V gene: TRBV18; J gene: TRBJ2-7; D gene: TRBD2; clone size: .; CDR3 protein: CASSPESGLAFNEQYF; CDR3 DNA: TGTGCCAGCTCACCCGAGTCAGGACTAGCGTTCAACGAGCAGTACTTC
V gene: TRBV6-5; J gene: TRBJ1-2; D gene: TRBD1; clone size: .; CDR3 protein: CASSYARTGPRDGYTF; CDR3 DNA: TGTGCCAGCAGTTACGCCCGGACAGGGCCCAGGGATGGCTACACCTTC
V gene: TRBV28; J gene: TRBJ2-3; D gene: .; clone size: .; CDR3 protein: CASTRPSADTQYF; CDR3 DNA: TGTGCCAGCACCCGCCCCAGCGCAGATACGCAGTATTTT
V gene: TRBV7-3; J gene: TRBJ2-1; D gene: TRBD2; clone size: .; CDR3 protein: CASSLLGTSGNNEQFF; CDR3 DNA: TGTGCCAGCAGCTTATTAGGTACTAGCGGAAACAATGAGCAGTTCTTC
V gene: TRBV10-3; J gene: TRBJ2-1; D gene: .; clone size: .; CDR3 protein: CATSSAPRDEQFF; CDR3 DNA: TGTGCCACGAGCTCGGCCCCTCGGGATGAGCAGTTCTTC
V gene: TRBV5-1; J gene: TRBJ1-1; D gene: .; clone size: .; CDR3 protein: CASSGFGLTEAFF; CDR3 DNA: TGCGCCAGCTCGGGGTTTGGACTCACTGAAGCTTTCTTT
V gene: TRBV3-1/TRBV3-2; J gene: TRBJ1-5; D gene: .; clone size: .; CDR3 protein: CASSQGSGGNQPQHF; CDR3 DNA: TGTGCCAGCAGCCAAGGGTCAGGGGGCAATCAGCCCCAGCATTTT
V gene: TRBV3-1/TRBV3-2; J gene: TRBJ2-2; D gene: .; clone size: .; CDR3 protein: CASSQSRSGWARTGELFF; CDR3 DNA: TGTGCCAGCAGCCAATCCAGGTCGGGGTGGGCAAGAACCGGGGAGCTGTTTTTT
V gene: TRBV3-1/TRBV3-2; J gene: TRBJ2-3; D gene: TRBD2; clone size: once; CDR3 protein: CASTFGTSRRLNSTDTQYF; CDR3 DNA: TGTGCCAGCACCTTTGGGACTAGCCGAAGGTTGAACAGCACAGATACGCAGTATTTT
V gene: TRBV4-3; J gene: TRBJ2-1; D gene: .; clone size: .; CDR3 protein: CASSLDSHNEQFF; CDR3 DNA: TGCGCCAGCAGCCTTGACAGTCACAATGAGCAGTTCTTC
V gene: TRBV7-2; J gene: TRBJ2-1; D gene: .; clone size: .; CDR3 protein: CASSFGGEHYNEQFF; CDR3 DNA: TGTGCCAGCAGCTTCGGAGGGGAACACTACAATGAGCAGTTCTTC
V gene: TRBV30; J gene: TRBJ2-7; D gene: .; clone size: .; CDR3 protein: CAWSRQPSGGYEQYF; CDR3 DNA: TGTGCCTGGAGTCGCCAGCCGTCCGGGGGCTACGAGCAGTACTTC